This T cell receptor beta chain is from a study of T cell responses to AZD1222 COVID-19 vaccine (dated by TCRdb to the early 2020s). A note on the overall study: AZD1222 recipients whose second dose came at about 4 weeks and those whose second dose came at about 12 weeks were combined into one group, since spike-specific TCR depth and breadth did not differ between the two schedules. TCR sequencing covered over 230 trial participants: 200 to 220 given two doses of AZD1222 and about 26 given two doses of MenACWY control vaccine. Trial participants were enrolled by age into 18-55, 56-69 and 70-plus year subgroups, with approximately 150, 28 and 58 TCR-sequenced participants respectively. What the study reported, not specific to this receptor: Epitopes outside the regions mutated in the B.1.351 and B.1.1.7 variants were reportedly recognized by nearly half of the unique spike-specific TCRs. Because no samples from the day 14 peak response were available, repertoires could be characterized only after the peak T cell response. The 56-69-year group was small, and its depth increase did not reach significance, likely because of low power. Conclusions about previously exposed vaccinees are limited, since just six AZD1222 recipients were seropositive for SARS-CoV-2 at baseline. Participants were mostly white British and included more females than males, and it was suggested by the authors that clonal diversity may have been underestimated. A significant rise in spike-specific TCR breadth and depth was observed after two AZD1222 doses relative to day 0 and relative to MenACWY recipients. CD4 TCRs associated with the vaccine covered the entire spike protein, and the dominant responses were in regions 160-218 and 743-854.

Explained via the paper, the time point label denotes: baseline before first vaccination. Vaccinee samples were obtained from the UK trials COV001 and COV002, which included a single-blind randomized controlled phase 2/3 trial of AZD1222 (ChAdOx1 nCoV-19) in healthy adults. Trial participant PBMC samples were collected at day 0 and day 28 after the second dose for TCRbeta chain sequencing. CDR1 and CDR2, per the germline V gene, are SGHRS and YFSETQ. From cysteine to phenylalanine, the CDR3 is 16 amino acids long. Of the read, only the CDR3 DNA is kept; its 48 bases are in frame from base 1. At the junction V is shortened by 2 bases and J by 1 base, with 13 bases in between. In its sample, this clone was seen once. What antigen it recognizes has not been identified. The sample holds no much larger clone one base away, and base qualities are not on file. The CDR3 regions of human TCRbeta chains were subjected to immunosequencing. In the paper's pipeline: TCRs in the repertoires were matched against a reference library of SARS-CoV-2-specific TCRs that had been generated with the MIRA antigen-specificity platform. Breadth was defined as the fraction of unique TCRs that were SARS-CoV-2-associated. Depth was defined as the fraction of total T cells that were SARS-CoV-2-associated. Using the MIRA data, each spike-specific TCR was assigned both to the spike region to which the TCR was reactive and to a CD4 or CD8 class. Log10-transformed breadth and depth values were compared by one-way ANOVA with Sidak's multiple comparisons tests. TCRdb carries this immuneACCESS record with in-frame sequences only. Its versions omit some clonotypes, under half of them owing to an unresolved V gene in the studies checked, with the rest unexplained. V, J and clone size reflect that table, while D and trimming were determined from the DNA. The sample table holds nearly 90,000 clones, of which 88% were seen once. The ten top clones hold less than 6% of the sample.

In this chain, TRBV5-1 is recombined with TRBJ2-1; matching of 6 bases hints at TRBD2 as the D gene. The sample was peripheral blood, taken on day 0 of AZD1222 vaccination. The TCR comes from an adult in good health. CDR3 sequence: CASSLLAEESYNEQFF. The DNA sequence is as follows: TGCGCCAGCAGCTTATTAGCGGAAGAATCCTACAATGAGCAGTTCTTC.